The rows below give T cell receptor beta chains drawn from one sample of a study of CD8 T cells in Susac syndrome. Each CDR3 protein gets one entry after TCRdb re-called the immunoSEQ multiplex PCR reads with MiXCR. The sample has tens of thousands of distinct CDR3 sequences, 90% to 95% seen once. Sequencing was done on a sample of CD4+ T cells from PBMCs. These receptors originate from a human donor with Susac syndrome. The CDR3 runs from the conserved cysteine through the conserved F or W. The D gene is left open where the match is weak. Size values are once, few and many counts, or a class for expanded clones, and some rows have none.

cdr3_nt: TGCGCCAGCAGCTTGGAACTCGTGGAGACCCAGTACTTC
cdr3_aa: CASSLELVETQYF
clone_size: NA
j_call: TRBJ2-5
cdr3_length: 13
v_call: TRBV5-1
d_call: NA

cdr3_nt: TGTGCCTGGAGCACGTTTGGGGCTGGAAACACCATATATTTT
cdr3_aa: CAWSTFGAGNTIYF
clone_size: NA
j_call: TRBJ1-3
cdr3_length: 14
v_call: TRBV30
d_call: NA

cdr3_nt: TGTGCCTGGAGTCGTAAATGGGCACGGAGCTCCTACAATGAGCAGTTCTTC
cdr3_aa: CAWSRKWARSSYNEQFF
clone_size: NA
j_call: TRBJ2-1
cdr3_length: 17
v_call: TRBV30
d_call: NA

cdr3_nt: TGCGCCAGCAGCTTGAACGGCCCAGACTATGGCTACACCTTC
cdr3_aa: CASSLNGPDYGYTF
clone_size: NA
j_call: TRBJ1-2
cdr3_length: 14
v_call: TRBV5-1
d_call: NA

cdr3_nt: TGCAGCGTTGCAAATAATGAGCAGTTCTTC
cdr3_aa: CSVANNEQFF
clone_size: NA
j_call: TRBJ2-1
cdr3_length: 10
v_call: TRBV29-1
d_call: NA

cdr3_nt: TGCAGCGTTGAACAGGTTCATGGCTACACCTTC
cdr3_aa: CSVEQVHGYTF
clone_size: NA
j_call: TRBJ1-2
cdr3_length: 11
v_call: TRBV29-1
d_call: NA

cdr3_nt: TGTGCCAGCAGCTTGCCCTTCTTGGAGCAGTTCTTC
cdr3_aa: CASSLPFLEQFF
clone_size: NA
j_call: TRBJ2-1
cdr3_length: 12
v_call: TRBV11-2
d_call: NA

cdr3_nt: TGTGCCAGCAGTTTCGGGTATGGCTACACCTTC
cdr3_aa: CASSFGYGYTF
clone_size: NA
j_call: TRBJ1-2
cdr3_length: 11
v_call: TRBV12-3/TRBV12-4
d_call: NA

cdr3_nt: TGTGCTAGTGGTTTTCCAGATCAGCCCCAGCATTTT
cdr3_aa: CASGFPDQPQHF
clone_size: NA
j_call: TRBJ1-5
cdr3_length: 12
v_call: TRBV12-5
d_call: NA

cdr3_nt: TGCAGCGTTCGGAGCGGGGGTTGGGAAGAGACCCAGTACTTC
cdr3_aa: CSVRSGGWEETQYF
clone_size: NA
j_call: TRBJ2-5
cdr3_length: 14
v_call: TRBV29-1
d_call: TRBD2

cdr3_nt: TGTGCCAGCAGCCCCTACTTCGACACGGGCTATGGCTACACCTTC
cdr3_aa: CASSPYFDTGYGYTF
clone_size: NA
j_call: TRBJ1-2
cdr3_length: 15
v_call: TRBV14
d_call: NA

cdr3_nt: TGTGCCAGCAGCCAAGATCCCGGGACAGGGTGGGATGAGCAGTTCTTC
cdr3_aa: CASSQDPGTGWDEQFF
clone_size: NA
j_call: TRBJ2-1
cdr3_length: 16
v_call: TRBV4-2
d_call: TRBD1

cdr3_nt: TGTGCCAGCAGCGGGGACCGGGGGGCTCGGGAAAAACTGTTTTTT
cdr3_aa: CASSGDRGAREKLFF
clone_size: once
j_call: TRBJ1-4
cdr3_length: 15
v_call: TRBV7-2
d_call: NA

cdr3_nt: TGTGCCAGCAGTTTAAGGAGGGATGGCTACACCTTC
cdr3_aa: CASSLRRDGYTF
clone_size: NA
j_call: TRBJ1-2
cdr3_length: 12
v_call: TRBV28
d_call: NA

cdr3_nt: TGTGCCTGGAGTTATCTTCCCGGGGAGCTGTTTTTT
cdr3_aa: CAWSYLPGELFF
clone_size: once
j_call: TRBJ2-2
cdr3_length: 12
v_call: TRBV30
d_call: NA

cdr3_nt: TGTGCCAGCATCTCCGGGACAGGCTCCTACGAGCAGTACTTC
cdr3_aa: CASISGTGSYEQYF
clone_size: NA
j_call: TRBJ2-7
cdr3_length: 14
v_call: TRBV7-9
d_call: TRBD1

cdr3_nt: TGCAGCGTTGGTGGACAGGGGTATGGCTACACCTTC
cdr3_aa: CSVGGQGYGYTF
clone_size: NA
j_call: TRBJ1-2
cdr3_length: 12
v_call: TRBV29-1
d_call: TRBD1

cdr3_nt: TGCAGTGCTACTACTAGCGGGGGGCAAACGGGGGAGACCCAGTACTTC
cdr3_aa: CSATTSGGQTGETQYF
clone_size: NA
j_call: TRBJ2-5
cdr3_length: 16
v_call: TRBV20-1
d_call: TRBD2

cdr3_nt: TGCGCCAGCAGTCAATGGGTGGGACTCGGGAATTCACCCCTCCACTTT
cdr3_aa: CASSQWVGLGNSPLHF
clone_size: NA
j_call: TRBJ1-6
cdr3_length: 16
v_call: TRBV23-1
d_call: NA

cdr3_nt: TGTGCCAGCAGCAGACGACAGGGCGAAGGAGCCAAAAACATTCAGTACTTC
cdr3_aa: CASSRRQGEGAKNIQYF
clone_size: NA
j_call: TRBJ2-4
cdr3_length: 17
v_call: TRBV5-8
d_call: TRBD1

cdr3_nt: TGTGCCAGCACCCTAAGGGGGGTCAATTACAATGAGCAGTTCTTC
cdr3_aa: CASTLRGVNYNEQFF
clone_size: once
j_call: TRBJ2-1
cdr3_length: 15
v_call: TRBV6-2/TRBV6-3
d_call: NA

cdr3_nt: TGCAGCGTTTTGGACAGACCTCAACAAGAGACCCAGTACTTC
cdr3_aa: CSVLDRPQQETQYF
clone_size: NA
j_call: TRBJ2-5
cdr3_length: 14
v_call: TRBV29-1
d_call: NA

cdr3_nt: TGCGCCAGCAGCCAAGAAGGCGGGGTGGGTGAAAAACTGTTTTTT
cdr3_aa: CASSQEGGVGEKLFF
clone_size: NA
j_call: TRBJ1-4
cdr3_length: 15
v_call: TRBV4-1
d_call: NA

cdr3_nt: TGCAGCGTTAAGAGGTACATGAACACTGAAGCTTTCTTT
cdr3_aa: CSVKRYMNTEAFF
clone_size: NA
j_call: TRBJ1-1
cdr3_length: 13
v_call: TRBV29-1
d_call: NA

cdr3_nt: TGTGCCAGCAGCATGGGGCCCGGGAGGAACACTGAAGCTTTCTTT
cdr3_aa: CASSMGPGRNTEAFF
clone_size: NA
j_call: TRBJ1-1
cdr3_length: 15
v_call: TRBV7-3
d_call: NA

cdr3_nt: TGTGCCACCAGTGATTCTGGACAGGGCAGGAATGAGCAGTTCTTC
cdr3_aa: CATSDSGQGRNEQFF
clone_size: NA
j_call: TRBJ2-1
cdr3_length: 15
v_call: TRBV24-1
d_call: TRBD1

cdr3_nt: TGTGCCAGCTCACTTGGTGGGGACAACGGTGAGCAGTTCTTC
cdr3_aa: CASSLGGDNGEQFF
clone_size: NA
j_call: TRBJ2-1
cdr3_length: 14
v_call: TRBV18
d_call: NA

cdr3_nt: TGCGCCAGCACCCCGACGGGGAAGAATGAGCAGTTCTTC
cdr3_aa: CASTPTGKNEQFF
clone_size: NA
j_call: TRBJ2-1
cdr3_length: 13
v_call: TRBV5-1
d_call: NA

cdr3_nt: TGTGCCAGCAGGTGGGGGGGGACGAGCTCCTACGAGCAGTACTTC
cdr3_aa: CASRWGGTSSYEQYF
clone_size: NA
j_call: TRBJ2-7
cdr3_length: 15
v_call: TRBV27
d_call: TRBD2

cdr3_nt: TGTGCCAGCAGCCCGGGGGAGTACCAGAACATTCAGTACTTC
cdr3_aa: CASSPGEYQNIQYF
clone_size: NA
j_call: TRBJ2-4
cdr3_length: 14
v_call: TRBV7-9
d_call: NA

cdr3_nt: TGTGCCAGCAGCCCCTCCCTTAGGCGGGGGGACTACGAGCAGTACTTC
cdr3_aa: CASSPSLRRGDYEQYF
clone_size: NA
j_call: TRBJ2-7
cdr3_length: 16
v_call: TRBV4-2
d_call: TRBD2

cdr3_nt: TGTGCCAGCAGCGTGTCAAGCGGGGCCTACAATGAGCAGTTCTTC
cdr3_aa: CASSVSSGAYNEQFF
clone_size: NA
j_call: TRBJ2-1
cdr3_length: 15
v_call: TRBV9
d_call: TRBD2

cdr3_nt: TGTGCCAGCAGCCAAGTTGGGGCAGGACCGTCACCCCTCCACTTT
cdr3_aa: CASSQVGAGPSPLHF
clone_size: NA
j_call: TRBJ1-6
cdr3_length: 15
v_call: TRBV14
d_call: NA

cdr3_nt: TGTGCCAGCCGAGCCTACACTGAAGCTTTCTTT
cdr3_aa: CASRAYTEAFF
clone_size: NA
j_call: TRBJ1-1
cdr3_length: 11
v_call: TRBV6-5
d_call: NA

cdr3_nt: TGCGCCTCCGCGTCAGGGACAGGAGGCTACACCTTC
cdr3_aa: CASASGTGGYTF
clone_size: NA
j_call: TRBJ1-2
cdr3_length: 12
v_call: TRBV5-1
d_call: TRBD1

cdr3_nt: TGTGCCAGCCCCCAGGAGGGTTTATGCAATGAGCAGTTCTTC
cdr3_aa: CASPQEGLCNEQFF
clone_size: NA
j_call: TRBJ2-1
cdr3_length: 14
v_call: TRBV9
d_call: NA

cdr3_nt: TGTGCCAGCAGCTTAGTACAGGGAGGGTCCTACAATGAGCAGTTCTTC
cdr3_aa: CASSLVQGGSYNEQFF
clone_size: NA
j_call: TRBJ2-1
cdr3_length: 16
v_call: TRBV27
d_call: NA

cdr3_nt: TGTGCCACCAGTGACCCCTTCGGGGCCAACGTCCTGACTTTC
cdr3_aa: CATSDPFGANVLTF
clone_size: once
j_call: TRBJ2-6
cdr3_length: 14
v_call: TRBV24-1
d_call: NA

cdr3_nt: TGTGCCAGCAGCTCAGCCGGTGGCTACACCTTC
cdr3_aa: CASSSAGGYTF
clone_size: NA
j_call: TRBJ1-2
cdr3_length: 11
v_call: TRBV5-4
d_call: NA

cdr3_nt: TGTGCCAGCAGTACCTACTGGACGGAGCAAGAGACCCAGTACTTC
cdr3_aa: CASSTYWTEQETQYF
clone_size: NA
j_call: TRBJ2-5
cdr3_length: 15
v_call: TRBV28
d_call: NA

cdr3_nt: TGTGCCAGCAGCCCCCGCTGGGACAGCTACGAGCAGTACTTC
cdr3_aa: CASSPRWDSYEQYF
clone_size: once
j_call: TRBJ2-7
cdr3_length: 14
v_call: TRBV9
d_call: TRBD1

cdr3_nt: TGTGCCAGCAGTCGGACGGCCGACTATGGCTACACCTTC
cdr3_aa: CASSRTADYGYTF
clone_size: NA
j_call: TRBJ1-2
cdr3_length: 13
v_call: TRBV27
d_call: NA

cdr3_nt: TGTGCCAGCAGCTTAGACGGGGGGAGCACTGAAGCTTTCTTT
cdr3_aa: CASSLDGGSTEAFF
clone_size: NA
j_call: TRBJ1-1
cdr3_length: 14
v_call: TRBV7-9
d_call: NA

cdr3_nt: TGTGCCAGCAGTTTAGGACAGGAGCAGTTCTTC
cdr3_aa: CASSLGQEQFF
clone_size: NA
j_call: TRBJ2-1
cdr3_length: 11
v_call: TRBV12-3/TRBV12-4
d_call: NA

cdr3_nt: TGTGCCAGCAGTTACTCGGGGGACAGTACCGGGACCCAGTACTTC
cdr3_aa: CASSYSGDSTGTQYF
clone_size: NA
j_call: TRBJ2-5
cdr3_length: 15
v_call: TRBV6-5
d_call: TRBD1